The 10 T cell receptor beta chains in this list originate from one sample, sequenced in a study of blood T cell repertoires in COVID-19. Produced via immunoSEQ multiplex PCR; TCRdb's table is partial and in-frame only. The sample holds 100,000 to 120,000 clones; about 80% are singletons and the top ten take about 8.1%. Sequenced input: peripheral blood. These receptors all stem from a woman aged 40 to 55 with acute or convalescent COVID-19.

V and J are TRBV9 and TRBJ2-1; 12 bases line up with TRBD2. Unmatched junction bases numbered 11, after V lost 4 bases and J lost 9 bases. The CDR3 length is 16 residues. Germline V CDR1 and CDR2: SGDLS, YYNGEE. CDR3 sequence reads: CASSSGLAGWEAEQFF. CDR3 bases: TGTGCCAGCAGCTCAGGACTAGCGGGGTGGGAGGCTGAGCAGTTCTTC.

The CDR3 region is CASRGQGSTGELFF. The CDR3 DNA reads as TGTGCCAGCAGAGGACAGGGGAGCACCGGGGAGCTGTTTTTT. The V gene is TRBV28, the J gene TRBJ2-2; 9 bases are shared with TRBD1. V gave up 6 bases and J gave up 4 bases; unmatched junction bases: 3. This CDR3 spans 14 amino acids. Germline V gene lookup returns CDR1 MDHEN and CDR2 SYDVKM.

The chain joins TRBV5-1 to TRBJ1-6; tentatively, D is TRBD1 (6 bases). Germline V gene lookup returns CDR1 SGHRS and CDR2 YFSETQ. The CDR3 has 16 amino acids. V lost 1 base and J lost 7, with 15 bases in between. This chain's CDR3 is CASSLSAGTSNSPLHF. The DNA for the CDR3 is TGCGCCAGCAGCTTGTCCGCCGGGACAAGCAATTCACCCCTCCACTTT.

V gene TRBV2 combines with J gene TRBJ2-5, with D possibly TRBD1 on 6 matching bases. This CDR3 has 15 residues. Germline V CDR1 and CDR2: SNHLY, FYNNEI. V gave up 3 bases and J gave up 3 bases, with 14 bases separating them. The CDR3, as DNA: TGTGCCAGCAGTGAGAACAGGGTAATCGAAGAGACCCAGTACTTC. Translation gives CASSENRVIEETQYF.

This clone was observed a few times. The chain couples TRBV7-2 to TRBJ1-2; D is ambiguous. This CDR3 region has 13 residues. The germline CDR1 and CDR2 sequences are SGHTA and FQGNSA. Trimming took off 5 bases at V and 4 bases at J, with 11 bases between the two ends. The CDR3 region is CASSHPTSYGYTF. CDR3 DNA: TGTGCCAGCAGCCACCCTACGAGCTATGGCTACACCTTC.

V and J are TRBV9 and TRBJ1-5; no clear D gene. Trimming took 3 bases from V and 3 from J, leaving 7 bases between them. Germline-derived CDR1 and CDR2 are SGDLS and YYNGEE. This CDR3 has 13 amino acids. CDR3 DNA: TGTGCCAGCAGCGCGTCCTTCAATCAGCCCCAGCATTTT. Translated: CASSASFNQPQHF.

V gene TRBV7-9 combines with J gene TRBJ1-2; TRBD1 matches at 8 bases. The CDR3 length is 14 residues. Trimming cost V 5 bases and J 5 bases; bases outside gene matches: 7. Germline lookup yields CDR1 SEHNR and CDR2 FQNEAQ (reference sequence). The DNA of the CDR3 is TGTGCCAGCAGCCAGGGGGCCGGGATATATGGCTACACCTTC. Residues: CASSQGAGIYGYTF. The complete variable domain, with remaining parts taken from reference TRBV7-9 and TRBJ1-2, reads DTGVSQNPRHKITKRGQNVTFRCDPISEHNRLYWYRQTLGQGPEFLTYFQNEAQLEKSRLLSDRFSAERPKGSFSTLEIQRTEQGDSAMYLCASSQGAGIYGYTFGSGTRLTVV.

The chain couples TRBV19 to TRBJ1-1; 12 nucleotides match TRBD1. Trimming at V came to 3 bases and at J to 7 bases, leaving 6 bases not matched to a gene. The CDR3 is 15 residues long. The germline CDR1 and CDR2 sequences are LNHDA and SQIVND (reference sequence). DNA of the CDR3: TGTGCCAGTAGTATCCTCGGGACAGGGGGCCTTGAAGCTTTCTTT. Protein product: CASSILGTGGLEAFF.

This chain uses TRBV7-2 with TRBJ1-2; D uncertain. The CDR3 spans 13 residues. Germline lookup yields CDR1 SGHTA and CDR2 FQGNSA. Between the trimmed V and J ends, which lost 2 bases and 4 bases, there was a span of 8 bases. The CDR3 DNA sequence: TGTGCCAGCAGCTTAACGGGGAGCTATGGCTACACCTTC. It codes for CASSLTGSYGYTF.

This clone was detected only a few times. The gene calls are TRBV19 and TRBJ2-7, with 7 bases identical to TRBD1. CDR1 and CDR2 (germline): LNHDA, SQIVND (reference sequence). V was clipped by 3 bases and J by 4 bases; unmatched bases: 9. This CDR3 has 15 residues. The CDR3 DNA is TGTGCCAGTAGTATGATCGGGACAGAGATTTACGAGCAGTACTTC. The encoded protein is CASSMIGTEIYEQYF.